This T cell receptor (beta chain) came from a study of control samples from healthy donors and cancer patients (TCRdb year 2020). This clone was seen more than once but under ten times. The antigen it binds to is not known. No quality values exist for individual bases; no much larger clone is one base distant. CDR1 LGHDT and CDR2 YNNKEL were looked up in the germline V gene (reference sequence). The CDR3, from cysteine to phenylalanine, totals 15 residues. The entry retains the CDR3 DNA only, 45 bases that are in frame from base 1. V and J lose 3 bases and 5 bases, and a span of 16 bases separates them. The library was built by means of the immunoSEQ multiplex PCR assay. TCRdb limited this immuneACCESS table to in-frame rearrangements with V and J called. A share of clones is missing; checked studies link under half to unresolved V genes, and the rest is unexplained. The sample table records 150,000 to 200,000 clones; more than 80% of these occur just once. Jointly, the top ten make up around 1.4% of the sample.

The sequence was obtained from a man younger than 40 in good health. The sequenced material came from blood. The chain uses TRBV3-1 (or the pseudogene TRBV3-2) and TRBJ2-5; the D gene is perhaps TRBD2, from 6 matching bases. For the CDR3, the sequence is CASSHAEGPGETQYF. Read as DNA, the sequence is TGTGCCAGCAGCCATGCGGAGGGCCCGGGGGAGACCCAGTACTTC.